These 26 T cell receptor beta chains share one sample of origin, sequenced in a study of shared clonotypes between healthy human individuals. The data were produced by immunoSEQ multiplex PCR, yet TCRdb's version contains in-frame clones alone and is incomplete. In the table there are 2 million to 2.5 million clones, roughly 90% of which are singletons. The specimen sequenced was naive CD4+ T cells from PBMCs. As for subset: CD45RA+ positively selected. The receptors here all came from a man younger than 30 in good health. Some clones in this sample may be carry-over from other donors' samples.

J is TRBJ2-6 and V is TRBV15; D is unclear. This CDR3 has 16 residues. In germline, CDR1 is LNHNV, CDR2 YYDKDF (reference sequence). Trimming pared 2 bases from V and 2 bases from J, leaving 10 bases between. CDR3 sequence: CATSRPSGTGANVLTF. DNA for the CDR3: TGTGCCACCAGCAGACCTAGTGGGACTGGGGCCAACGTCCTGACTTTC.

The J gene is TRBJ2-7, the V gene TRBV28; TRBD2 aligns across 7 bases. J was trimmed by 0 bases and V by 6 bases; bases with no gene match: 14. This CDR3 has 17 amino acids. Germline assignment: CDR1 MDHEN and CDR2 SYDVKM. The CDR3: CASRAPSPGLFSYEQYF. The CDR3 DNA reads TGTGCCAGCAGAGCCCCTTCCCCGGGACTATTCTCCTACGAGCAGTACTTC.

This chain connects TRBV4-2 to TRBJ1-5; D is unresolved. The germline V gene encodes CDR1 LGHNA and CDR2 YNFKEQ. This CDR3 contains 15 residues. Trimming cost V 0 bases and J 4 bases, with 10 bases left between them. DNA of the CDR3: TGTGCCAGCAGCCAAGATCTCCAGACAAATCAGCCCCAGCATTTT. Protein: CASSQDLQTNQPQHF.

The V gene is TRBV4-1, the J gene TRBJ1-2, with D possibly TRBD1 on 5 matching bases. From germline, CDR1 is MGHRA and CDR2 YSYEKL. The CDR3 has 15 amino acids. The germline V and J ends were trimmed by 0 bases and 8 bases, with 16 bases remaining between them. The CDR3 is CASSQESRTSRGYTF. In DNA form, the CDR3 reads TGCGCCAGCAGCCAAGAATCCAGGACATCTAGGGGCTACACCTTC.

The chain is built from TRBV7-8 and TRBJ2-1; 8 positions match TRBD2. Germline assignment: CDR1 SGHVS and CDR2 FQNEAQ. CDR3 length: 16 amino acids. The V segment lost 5 bases and the J segment 8 bases; nucleotides outside the gene matches: 14. CDR3 coding DNA: TGTGCCAGCAGCCGGTTAGCGGGACCTCTGAGCGATGAGCAGTTCTTC. Residues: CASSRLAGPLSDEQFF.

Remarks on this clone: Other DNA sequences of this sample code for an identical CDR3. The chain combines TRBV7-9 with TRBJ2-1; possible D gene TRBD2, 5 bases. Per the germline V gene, CDR1 is SEHNR and CDR2 is FQNEAQ (reference sequence). V was clipped by 5 bases and J by 0 bases, with 8 bases between them. The CDR3 loop spans 14 amino acids. CDR3 protein: CASSPGSSYNEQFF. DNA for the CDR3: TGTGCCAGCAGCCCTGGGAGCTCCTACAATGAGCAGTTCTTC.

The chain combines TRBV2 with TRBJ1-6, with a tentative D call TRBD1 (6 bases). V shed 6 bases and J shed 14 bases, with 14 bases lying between them. The CDR3 is 12 amino acids. Looked up from germline, CDR1 is SNHLY and CDR2 is FYNNEI. The DNA for the CDR3 is TGTGCCAGCAGCGATGAGGGGGGGACCCTCCACTTT. This translates into CASSDEGGTLHF.

The chain employs TRBV9 and TRBJ2-7, with TRBD1 matching over 7 bases. Germline values: CDR1 SGDLS, CDR2 YYNGEE. CDR3 length equals 15 residues. The V segment lost 4 bases and the J segment 3 bases; nucleotides outside the gene matches: 10. This CDR3 is CASSMTDRDRYEQYF. Written as DNA, the CDR3 is TGTGCCAGCAGCATGACCGACAGGGATCGCTACGAGCAGTACTTC.

The V gene is TRBV18, the J gene TRBJ2-4; 8 bases line up with TRBD1. V shed 5 bases, J shed 6 bases, and the junction held 6 bases outside the gene matches. The CDR3 is 14 residues long. CDR1 is KGHSH, CDR2 LQKENI, per germline. As DNA, the CDR3 is TGTGCCAGCTCATTCGGACAGGGTGGAAACATTCAGTACTTC. Protein: CASSFGQGGNIQYF.

The V and J genes are TRBV19 and TRBJ2-7, with D possibly TRBD1 on 5 matching bases. Per the germline V gene, CDR1 is LNHDA and CDR2 is SQIVND (reference sequence). With 4 bases removed from V and 1 base from J, the gap between germline ends came to 11 bases. The CDR3 contains 14 residues. As DNA, the CDR3 is TGTGCCAGTAGTACAGGGATAGGGTCCTACGAGCAGTACTTC. It translates to CASSTGIGSYEQYF. Looking up the rest from reference TRBV19 and TRBJ2-7 gives the full variable domain: DGGITQSPKYLFRKEGQNVTLSCEQNLNHDAMYWYRQDPGQGLRLIYYSQIVNDFQKGDIAEGYSVSREKKESFPLTVTSAQKNPTAFYLCASSTGIGSYEQYFGPGTRLTVT.

V gene TRBV6-6 combines with J gene TRBJ1-5; D is unclear. Germline values: CDR1 MNHNY, CDR2 SVGAGI (reference sequence). CDR3 size: 16 residues. Trimming cost V 4 bases and J 0 bases, with 13 bases left between them. The CDR3 here is CASSFTEPYSNQPQHF. DNA for the CDR3: TGTGCCAGCAGTTTTACAGAGCCTTATAGCAATCAGCCCCAGCATTTT.

V gene TRBV13 combines with J gene TRBJ2-1; D not certain. With 5 bases removed from V and 6 bases from J, the gap between germline ends came to 8 bases. CDR1 and CDR2 (germline): PRHDT, FYEKMQ (reference sequence). This CDR3 has 12 amino acids. This CDR3 reads CASSRTGNEQFF. The CDR3 nucleotides are TGTGCCAGCAGCAGGACCGGCAATGAGCAGTTCTTC. The complete variable domain, with remaining parts taken from reference TRBV13 and TRBJ2-1, reads AAGVIQSPRHLIKEKRETATLKCYPIPRHDTVYWYQQGPGQDPQFLISFYEKMQSDKGSIPDRFSAQQFSDYHSELNMSSLELGDSALYFCASSRTGNEQFFGPGTRLTVL.

This clone was detected only once. V usage is TRBV5-6 and J usage is TRBJ2-7; 7 bases agree with TRBD1. With the DNA end fitting TRBJ2-5 better, the J assignment may be wrong. Germline assignment: CDR1 SGHDT and CDR2 YYEEEE. CDR3 length: 15 amino acids. DNA for the CDR3: TGTGCCAGCAGCTTGAACAGGGGCTACCAAGAGACCCAGTACTTC. The encoded protein is CASSLNRGYQETQYF.

V is TRBV5-1 and J is TRBJ2-7; 8 bases line up with TRBD2. Germline CDR1 reads SGHRS; CDR2 reads YFSETQ. This CDR3 comprises 15 residues. V dropped 4 bases and J dropped 0; count of bases not matched to a gene: 6. CDR3 loop: CASSPIAGLSYEQYF. The DNA of the CDR3 is TGCGCCAGCAGCCCTATAGCGGGACTCTCCTACGAGCAGTACTTC. Full variable domain (remainder filled in from reference TRBV5-1 and TRBJ2-7): KAGVTQTPRYLIKTRGQQVTLSCSPISGHRSVSWYQQTPGQGLQFLFEYFSETQRNKGNFPGRFSGRQFSNSRSEMNVSTLELGDSALYLCASSPIAGLSYEQYFGPGTRLTVT.

V usage is TRBV19 and J usage is TRBJ2-1; 11 nucleotides agree with TRBD2. In germline, CDR1 is LNHDA, CDR2 SQIVND (reference sequence). The V segment lost 1 base and the J segment 9 bases; nucleotides outside the gene matches: 8. The CDR3 covers 16 residues. CDR3 bases: TGTGCCAGTAGTATAGTGTGGCTAGCGGGAGGCTCTGAGCAGTTCTTC. The encoded protein is CASSIVWLAGGSEQFF.

The genes are TRBV28 and TRBJ2-7, with a weak D call TRBD1 (5 bases). V gave up 7 bases and J gave up 7 bases, with 20 bases separating them. Germline CDR1 MDHEN, CDR2 SYDVKM. CDR3 length: 14 amino acids. The CDR3, as DNA: TGTGCCAGCAACCCCCCCGGGCAGGGTGGGGAGCAGTACTTC. This encodes CASNPPGQGGEQYF.

The chain employs TRBV28 and TRBJ2-5; D unclear. Germline CDR1 and CDR2: MDHEN and SYDVKM. The V gene lost 2 bases and the J gene lost 3 bases, with 16 bases spanning the gap. This CDR3 has 16 residues. The CDR3 region has the DNA TGTGCCAGCAGTTTAACCTCTCCTGGGTTGAAAGAGACCCAGTACTTC. This codes for CASSLTSPGLKETQYF.

The rearrangement uses TRBV4-1 and TRBJ2-3; possibly TRBD1 or TRBD2 for D (5 bases each). Per the germline V gene, CDR1 is MGHRA and CDR2 is YSYEKL. The V gene lost 4 bases and the J gene lost 3 bases, with 20 bases spanning the gap. This CDR3 spans 17 amino acids. CDR3 coding DNA: TGCGCCAGCAGCCCCCTGGGGGTAGCTTTGGAGACAGATACGCAGTATTTT. Translation: CASSPLGVALETDTQYF.

The rearrangement uses TRBV19 and TRBJ2-2; D not resolved. V lost 0 bases and J lost 6, with 5 bases in between. In germline, CDR1 is LNHDA, CDR2 SQIVND (reference sequence). The CDR3 is 13 amino acids. The CDR3: CASSIDSPGELFF. The CDR3 DNA reads as TGTGCCAGTAGTATAGACAGCCCCGGGGAGCTGTTTTTT.

The genes are TRBV19 and TRBJ2-7; D not resolved. The CDR3 length is 17 residues. Trimming stripped 4 bases from V and 0 bases from J, with 19 bases between. Germline V gene sequence: CDR1 LNHDA, CDR2 SQIVND (reference sequence). This CDR3 is CASSTPFGRKSSYEQYF. The CDR3 region has the DNA TGTGCCAGTAGTACCCCCTTTGGCCGGAAAAGCTCCTACGAGCAGTACTTC. The full variable domain, rest sourced from reference TRBV19 and TRBJ2-7, is DGGITQSPKYLFRKEGQNVTLSCEQNLNHDAMYWYRQDPGQGLRLIYYSQIVNDFQKGDIAEGYSVSREKKESFPLTVTSAQKNPTAFYLCASSTPFGRKSSYEQYFGPGTRLTVT.

This clone has only one observation. The gene calls are TRBV28 and TRBJ1-2; TRBD1 is a possible D gene (6 bases). The CDR3 extends over 14 amino acids. Per the germline V gene, CDR1 is MDHEN and CDR2 is SYDVKM. V lost 6 bases and J 6 bases, leaving 17 bases between the germline ends. This chain's CDR3 is CASREGQGSDGYTF. The CDR3 DNA reads as TGTGCCAGCAGGGAGGGGCAGGGGAGCGATGGCTACACCTTC.

The rearrangement joins TRBV10-3 to TRBJ1-2, with D possibly matching TRBD1 (5 bases). V lost 6 bases, J lost 6 bases, and 17 bases lay in between. Germline CDR1 ENHRY, CDR2 SYGVKD. The CDR3 runs 14 residues. The CDR3 DNA follows: TGTGCCATCAGGGAGGAGGGGCGCGTTCATGGCTACACCTTC. This gives the protein CAIREEGRVHGYTF.

The chain links TRBV6-1 to TRBJ1-4; D gene ambiguous. This CDR3 contains 15 residues. The germline V gene has CDR1 MNHNS and CDR2 SASEGT. V was cut by 7 bases and J by 0 bases, with 12 bases left in between. The CDR3, as DNA: TGTGCCAGCAAATCTGAACCAGCAACTAATGAAAAACTGTTTTTT. This sequence encodes CASKSEPATNEKLFF.

In this sample, this clone turned up once. The chain recombines TRBV28 with TRBJ1-5; the D gene is possibly TRBD1 (5 bases). CDR3 length equals 14 residues. Trimming pared 0 bases from V and 6 bases from J, leaving 9 bases between. CDR1 is MDHEN, CDR2 SYDVKM, per germline. In DNA form, the CDR3 reads TGTGCCAGCAGTTTATGGGGGCCCGGTCAGCCCCAGCATTTT. Encoded protein: CASSLWGPGQPQHF.

The chain combines TRBV28 with TRBJ1-5, with 7 positions matching TRBD1. Trimming removed 5 bases from V and 0 bases from J; junction bases left unmatched: 7. Germline CDR1 reads MDHEN; CDR2 reads SYDVKM. The CDR3 covers 16 residues. The CDR3, as DNA: TGTGCCAGCAGTCAGAACAGGGGTTATAGCAATCAGCCCCAGCATTTT. This encodes CASSQNRGYSNQPQHF. Combining the CDR3 with reference TRBV28 and TRBJ1-5 gives the whole variable domain DVKVTQSSRYLVKRTGEKVFLECVQDMDHENMFWYRQDPGLGLRLIYFSYDVKMKEKGDIPEGYSVSREKKERFSLILESASTNQTSMYLCASSQNRGYSNQPQHFGDGTRLSIL.

The chain recombines TRBV28 with TRBJ1-4; no clear D gene. From germline, CDR1 is MDHEN and CDR2 SYDVKM. V was shortened by 6 bases and J by 8 bases, with 10 bases between the two germline ends. The CDR3 contains 12 residues. This CDR3 is CASSPRPEKLFF. As DNA, the CDR3 is TGTGCCAGCAGCCCCCGACCCGAAAAACTGTTTTTT.